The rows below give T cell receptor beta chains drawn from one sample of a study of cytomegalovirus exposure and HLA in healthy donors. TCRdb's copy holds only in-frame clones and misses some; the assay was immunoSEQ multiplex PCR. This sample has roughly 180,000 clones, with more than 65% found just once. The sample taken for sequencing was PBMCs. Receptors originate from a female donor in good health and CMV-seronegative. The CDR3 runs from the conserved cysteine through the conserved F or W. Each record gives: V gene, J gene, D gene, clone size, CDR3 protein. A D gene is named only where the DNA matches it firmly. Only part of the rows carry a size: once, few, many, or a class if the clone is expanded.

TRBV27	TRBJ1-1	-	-	CASSLYEGTEAFF
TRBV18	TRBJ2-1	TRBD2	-	CASSPKLAGAYYNEQFF
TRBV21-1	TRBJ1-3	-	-	CASSKGARGHISGNTIYF
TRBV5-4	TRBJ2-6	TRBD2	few	CASSPGGGEPFGANVLTF
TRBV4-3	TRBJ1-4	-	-	CANSQLTGLANEKLFF
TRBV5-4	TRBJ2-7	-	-	CASSREDEQYF
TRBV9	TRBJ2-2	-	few	CASSPQGEAGELFF
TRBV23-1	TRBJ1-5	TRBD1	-	CAILDRGGNQPQHF
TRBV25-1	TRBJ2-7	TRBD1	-	CASGRQGFPEQYF
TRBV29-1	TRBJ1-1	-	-	CSVPLGQLNTEAFF
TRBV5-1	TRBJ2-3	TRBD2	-	CASSYSGSKADTQYF
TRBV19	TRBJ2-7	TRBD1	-	CASSRDRGTSYEQYF
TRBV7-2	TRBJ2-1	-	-	CASSLGLGSNEQFF
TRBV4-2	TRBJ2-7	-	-	CASSQDLASDYEQYF
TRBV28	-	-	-	CASSLSFYEQYF
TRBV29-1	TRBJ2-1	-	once	CSVVGRQTYNEQFF
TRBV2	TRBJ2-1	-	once	CASHPATYNEQFF
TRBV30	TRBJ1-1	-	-	CAWMGLGAKNTEAFF
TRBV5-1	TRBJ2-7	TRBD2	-	CASSLGTTPREQYF
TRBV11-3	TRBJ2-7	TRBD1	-	CASSFRTGDHEQYF
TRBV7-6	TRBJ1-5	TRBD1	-	CASSPGAGQGIGNQPQHF
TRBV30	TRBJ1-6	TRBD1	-	CAWSVGGAENSPLHF
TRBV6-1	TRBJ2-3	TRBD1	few	CASSEWGTGVSTDTQYF
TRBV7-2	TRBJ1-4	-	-	CASSLSLGHPNEKLFF
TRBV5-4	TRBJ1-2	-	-	CASSFPGDGNYGYTF
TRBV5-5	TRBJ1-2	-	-	CASSLTGLANYGYTF
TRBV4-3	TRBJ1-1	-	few	CASSQEIDGAAEAFF
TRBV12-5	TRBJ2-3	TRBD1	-	CASGTGGDTQYF
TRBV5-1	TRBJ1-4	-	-	CASTQGGGAGEKLFF
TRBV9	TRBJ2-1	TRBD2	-	CASSRAPGGSYNEQFF
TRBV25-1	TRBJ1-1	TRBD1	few	CASSEFGQGNTEAFF
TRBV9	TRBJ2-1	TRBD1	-	CASSVDRGSAEQFF
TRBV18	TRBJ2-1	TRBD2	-	CASSPQLAGGGEQFF
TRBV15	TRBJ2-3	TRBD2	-	CATSNGGDSDTQYF
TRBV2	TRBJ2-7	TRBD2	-	CASTPGLAWDEQYF
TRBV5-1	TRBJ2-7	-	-	CASSLDSYYEQYF
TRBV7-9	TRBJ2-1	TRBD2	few	CASTDVGLAGSNEQFF
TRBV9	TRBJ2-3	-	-	CASSADWRDTDTQYF
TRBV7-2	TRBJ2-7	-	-	CASSFRQEHRQYF
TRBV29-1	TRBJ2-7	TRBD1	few	CSVERGRREQYF
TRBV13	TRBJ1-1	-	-	CASSLGQTNTEAFF
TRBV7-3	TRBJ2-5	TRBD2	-	CASSLTGTRGAETQYF
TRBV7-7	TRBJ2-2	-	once	CASSPNIQAENTGELFF
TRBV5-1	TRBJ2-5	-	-	CASSLVRDTQETQYF
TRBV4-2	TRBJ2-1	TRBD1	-	CASSQSSAQGDNEQFF